The 27 T cell receptor beta chains below were found in one sample sequenced in a study of human T cells and chemical hapten exposure (dated by TCRdb to about 2021). The time point label, as the study defines it: patch test 3, about 24 weeks after DPC sensitization. According to the study, the label for this sample's treatment or condition signals: therapeutic diphenylcyclopropenone sensitization with weekly scalp DPC. Receptor libraries were prepared by RACE. Sequenced using a NextSeq 500. TCRdb redid the processing of the public reads, applying fastp at Q25 and MiXCR, and retained in-frame beta chains. Rows with a matching CDR3 protein are joined into one entry that keeps the most common DNA and genes. In this sample the table shows about 90,000 distinct CDR3 sequences, approximately 11% of which occur a single time. The leading ten clones occupy approximately 1.1% of the sample. This specimen was whole blood, taken in connection with sensitization to the hapten diphenylcyclopropenone (DPC). The receptor set was obtained from a woman in her twenties or thirties with alopecia areata. Some clones in this sample may be carry-over from other donors' samples.

This clonotype occurred many times. The chain employs TRBV6-5 and TRBJ1-5, with D perhaps TRBD1 (5 bases). CDR1 and CDR2 (germline): MNHEY, SVGAGI. V was pared by 8 bases and J by 6 bases, with 14 bases between. The CDR3 consists of 13 residues. CDR3 in amino acids: CASGGGRIQPQHF. CDR3 nucleotide sequence: TGTGCCAGCGGGGGGGGGAGAATTCAGCCCCAGCATTTT.

Remarks on this clonotype: A much larger clone differs from this one at a single base, so this may be a read error. The rearrangement uses TRBV29-1 and TRBJ2-1; D is undetermined. The CDR3 covers 8 residues. V lost 7 bases to trimming and J lost 11 bases, with 6 bases between them. In germline, CDR1 is SQVTM, CDR2 ANQGSEA. This chain's CDR3 is CSGDKQFF. CDR3 DNA sequence: TGCAGCGGAGATAAGCAGTTCTTC.

Only a few counts were recorded for this clonotype. The rearrangement links TRBV13 to TRBJ2-1; TRBD2 agrees at 14 bases. J was trimmed by 12 bases and V by 2 bases; bases with no gene match: 6. The CDR3 is 15 residues long. Germline V lookup: CDR1 PRHDT, CDR2 FYEKMQ (reference sequence). DNA for the CDR3: TGTGCCAGCAGCTTATCCGGGACTAGCGGGAGCAGGCAGTTCTTC. Residues: CASSLSGTSGSRQFF.

Ten or more counts support this clonotype. This chain connects TRBV7-3 to TRBJ2-7; D gene uncertain. This CDR3 is built from 13 residues. Germline V gene sequence: CDR1 SGHTA, CDR2 FQGTGA. V was pared by 3 bases and J by 5 bases, with 11 bases between. In nucleotides, the CDR3 is TGTGCCAGCAGCTTTCTCGCTCGGCACGAGCAGTACTTC. As protein: CASSFLARHEQYF.

This clonotype was seen repeatedly, ten times or more. The V and J genes are TRBV11-2 and TRBJ2-5; TRBD1 matches 7 bases. Losses at the gene ends were 4 bases for V and 4 bases for J; bases not matched to a gene: 12. The germline CDR1 and CDR2 sequences are SGHAT and FQNNGV. This CDR3 spans 16 amino acids. The CDR3 loop is CASSSPDRSRGETQYF. CDR3 DNA: TGTGCCAGCAGCTCTCCGGACAGGAGCCGGGGAGAGACCCAGTACTTC.

This clonotype was recorded at least ten times. The CDR3 loop is CASRGQGVTDTQYF. As DNA, the CDR3 is TGTGCCAGCAGGGGACAGGGTGTAACAGATACGCAGTATTTT. The V call is TRBV28, the J call TRBJ2-3; 9 nucleotides align to TRBD1. The V and J ends lost 6 bases and 3 bases, in that order; junction bases with no gene match: 4. The CDR3 consists of 14 residues. Germline CDR1 MDHEN, CDR2 SYDVKM.

V and J are TRBV27 and TRBJ2-5; 13 nucleotides align to TRBD2. The V segment lost 2 bases and the J segment 6 bases; nucleotides outside the gene matches: 3. The CDR3 has 15 residues. Germline V gene sequence: CDR1 MNHEY, CDR2 SMNVEV (reference sequence). CDR3 residues: CASSLGTSGEKTQYF. CDR3 coding DNA: TGTGCCAGCAGTTTAGGGACTAGCGGGGAGAAGACCCAGTACTTC.

The sample holds a few counts of this clonotype. The CDR3 sequence is CASSLEGRPSDTQYF. CDR3 sequence (DNA): TGTGCCAGCAGCTTAGAGGGGCGACCCTCCGATACGCAGTATTTT. The chain links TRBV11-3 to TRBJ2-3, with D possibly being TRBD1 (5 bases). The V end lost 0 bases, the J end lost 6 bases, and 13 bases lay between the germline ends. CDR1 is SGHNT and CDR2 is YENEEA in the germline V gene. The CDR3 has 15 amino acids.

This clonotype has just a few counts. The V gene is TRBV20-1, the J gene TRBJ1-1; D not resolved. The CDR3 runs 13 residues. V was trimmed by 3 bases and J by 2 bases, leaving 10 bases between them. Germline loops: CDR1 DFQATT, CDR2 SNEGSKA (reference sequence). The CDR3 here is CSASGPSNTEAFF. As DNA, the CDR3 is TGCAGTGCTAGTGGGCCATCTAACACTGAAGCTTTCTTT.

This clonotype appeared many times. This chain links TRBV12-3 or TRBV12-4 with TRBJ1-3; D may be TRBD1 (6 bases). The V and J ends lost 6 bases and 0 bases respectively, with 15 bases between them. The CDR3 is 16 residues long. The CDR3 protein is CASSWGAGTSGNTIYF. CDR3 DNA: TGTGCCAGCAGCTGGGGGGCTGGGACCTCTGGAAACACCATATATTTT.

This sequence joins TRBV5-1 and TRBJ1-6, with D maybe TRBD1 (6 bases). There are 13 residues in the CDR3. V was clipped by 6 bases and J by 7 bases, with 11 bases between them. Germline V lookup: CDR1 SGHRS, CDR2 YFSETQ. In DNA, the CDR3 is TGCGCCAGCAAAGAGGGGGAGAATTCACCCCTCCACTTT. It yields the protein CASKEGENSPLHF.

This clonotype was observed a few times. The chain has TRBV20-1 and TRBJ2-6, with D unclear. From germline, CDR1 is DFQATT and CDR2 SNEGSKA (reference sequence). Trimming removed 3 bases from V and 1 base from J, with 13 bases in between. The CDR3 contains 16 residues. The CDR3 sequence is CSARADGISGANVLTF. CDR3 sequence (DNA): TGCAGTGCTAGGGCGGACGGAATATCTGGGGCCAACGTCCTGACTTTC.

This chain links TRBV2 with TRBJ1-1; a possible D gene is TRBD1 (6 bases). CDR1 and CDR2 (germline): SNHLY, FYNNEI. Trimming removed 10 bases at V and 10 bases at J, with 16 bases between. There are 11 residues in the CDR3. CDR3 nucleotide sequence: TGTGCCAACACCACGGGACAAGGAGCTTTCTTT. Encoded protein: CANTTGQGAFF.

This clonotype was picked up a small number of times. V gene TRBV5-1 combines with J gene TRBJ2-1; maybe TRBD2 (6 bases). This CDR3 region has 15 residues. Germline-derived CDR1 and CDR2 are SGHRS and YFSETQ. The V gene lost 0 bases and the J gene lost 8 bases, with 15 bases spanning the gap. The chain's CDR3 is CASSLGPAGGDEQFF. DNA of the CDR3: TGCGCCAGCAGCTTGGGGCCCGCCGGGGGTGATGAGCAGTTCTTC.

This clonotype was seen many times. The V call is TRBV4-3, the J call TRBJ1-4, with unresolved D. With 2 bases removed from V and 5 bases from J, the gap between germline ends came to 9 bases. The germline V gene encodes CDR1 LGHNA and CDR2 YSLEER. The CDR3 totals 14 residues. CDR3 region: CASSQHTANEKLFF. The CDR3 DNA reads as TGCGCCAGCAGCCAACACACAGCAAATGAAAAACTGTTTTTT.

The V call is TRBV30, the J call TRBJ2-7; 9 bases agree with TRBD1. The CDR3 consists of 12 residues. Looked up from germline, CDR1 is GTSNPN and CDR2 is SVGIG (reference sequence). Trimming cost V 7 bases and J 9 bases; bases outside gene matches: 10. CDR3 DNA sequence: TGTGCCTACCAAAGTGGACAGGGGACGCAGTACTTC. It encodes CAYQSGQGTQYF.

The chain couples TRBV6-5 to TRBJ2-1; TRBD2 aligns across 8 bases. Germline V gives CDR1 MNHEY, CDR2 SVGAGI. This CDR3 comprises 13 residues. Trimming cost V 6 bases and J 10 bases; bases outside gene matches: 8. The CDR3 DNA is TGTGCCAGCAGCCCGGGCGGGAGGTACGAGCAGTTCTTC. Translating gives CASSPGGRYEQFF.

The sample holds many counts of this clonotype. The chain joins TRBV6-1 to TRBJ2-3; 8 nucleotides match TRBD2. CDR1 and CDR2 from the germline V gene are MNHNS and SASEGT. The trim removed 6 bases at V and 5 bases at J, leaving 10 bases unmatched. The CDR3 has 15 amino acids. The CDR3 nucleotides read TGTGCCAGCAGCGAGCAGCGGGAGATAAAAGATACGCAGTATTTT. This encodes CASSEQREIKDTQYF.

This clonotype was seen at least ten times. The V gene is TRBV7-9, the J gene TRBJ2-6; 8 bases fit TRBD1. Looked up from germline, CDR1 is SEHNR and CDR2 is FQNEAQ (reference sequence). This CDR3 has 16 amino acids. J was trimmed by 0 bases and V by 10 bases; bases with no gene match: 8. This chain's CDR3 is CATEGQATSGANVLTF. Written as DNA, the CDR3 is TGTGCCACGGAGGGACAGGCCACCTCTGGGGCCAACGTCCTGACTTTC.

In the case of this clonotype: This may be a read error: a much more frequent sequence differs by one nucleotide. V is TRBV27 and J is TRBJ2-2, with 9 bases lining up with TRBD1. The CDR3 consists of 15 residues. Germline V gene lookup returns CDR1 MNHEY and CDR2 SMNVEV (reference sequence). CDR3 loop: CDSSVQGADTGELFF. The DNA for the CDR3 is TGTGACAGCAGTGTACAGGGGGCTGACACCGGGGAGCTGTTTTTT.

This clonotype was seen many times. This chain joins TRBV6-6 and TRBJ1-5; D unresolved. V lost 3 bases to trimming and J lost 3 bases, with 9 bases between them. Germline V gene data show CDR1 as MNHNY and CDR2 as SVGAGI (reference sequence). The CDR3 is made up of 14 amino acids. CDR3 nucleotides: TGTGCCAGCAGTTATGATGAGTACAATCAGCCCCAGCATTTT. This codes for CASSYDEYNQPQHF.

This clonotype was observed at least ten times. The chain carries TRBV6-1 and TRBJ2-1; the D is unclear. The CDR3 has 14 residues. Per the germline V gene, CDR1 is MNHNS and CDR2 is SASEGT. Deletions cut 2 bases from V and 9 bases from J, with 14 bases between. The CDR3 DNA reads TGTGCCAGCAGTGAAAGTATGGAAGTGGGTGAGCAGTTCTTC. It specifies CASSESMEVGEQFF.

This CDR3 reads CASSPEGVGSPLHF. In DNA, the CDR3 is TGTGCCAGCTCACCTGAGGGGGTGGGTTCACCCCTCCACTTT. V gene TRBV18 combines with J gene TRBJ1-6; a weak D match, TRBD1 (6 bases). The ends were cut back, 3 bases at V and 9 bases at J, with 12 bases in the middle. Germline V gene data show CDR1 as KGHSH and CDR2 as LQKENI. This CDR3 has 14 amino acids.

This clonotype was seen at least ten times. The chain has TRBV11-1 and TRBJ2-5; 9 bases are shared with TRBD2. The CDR3 is made up of 16 amino acids. Germline CDR1 and CDR2: SGHAT and FQDESV (reference sequence). The J segment lost 1 base and the V segment lost 5 bases, leaving 8 bases of the junction unmatched. CDR3 DNA sequence: TGTGCCAGCAGCCCCGGACTGACTAGCGGCCAAGAGACCCAGTACTTC. It yields the protein CASSPGLTSGQETQYF.

At least ten counts were recorded for this clonotype. The J gene is TRBJ2-2, the V gene TRBV28; D assignment may be TRBD1 or TRBD2 (5 bases each). V was shortened by 4 bases and J by 2 bases, with 14 bases between the two germline ends. Germline-derived CDR1 and CDR2 are MDHEN and SYDVKM. CDR3 size: 16 residues. This CDR3 is CASSSSGTDNTGELFF. CDR3 DNA sequence: TGTGCCAGCAGTTCCTCCGGGACGGATAACACCGGGGAGCTGTTTTTT.

The genes are TRBV28 and TRBJ2-7, with D tentatively TRBD1 (5 bases). The germline V gene has CDR1 MDHEN and CDR2 SYDVKM. V was pared by 6 bases and J by 6 bases, with 12 bases between. This CDR3 has 12 residues. CDR3 nucleotide sequence: TGTGCCAGCAGCATACAGGAGAGCGAGCAGTACTTC. Translation: CASSIQESEQYF. Complete variable domain (other parts from reference TRBV28 and TRBJ2-7): DVKVTQSSRYLVKRTGEKVFLECVQDMDHENMFWYRQDPGLGLRLIYFSYDVKMKEKGDIPEGYSVSREKKERFSLILESASTNQTSMYLCASSIQESEQYFGPGTRLTVT.

Many counts were recorded for this clonotype. The chain employs TRBV12-3 or TRBV12-4 and TRBJ2-3; 10 bases align to TRBD2. The J segment lost 8 bases and the V segment lost 3 bases, leaving 8 bases of the junction unmatched. CDR3 length equals 15 residues. As DNA, the CDR3 is TGTGCCAGCAGTTTTGTAGCGGGAGGAAGGGGTACGCAGTATTTT. It is translated as CASSFVAGGRGTQYF.